This T cell receptor beta chain derives from a study of blood T cell repertoires in COVID-19. For the study at large: Researchers got acute and convalescent COVID-19 samples from the United States, Italy and Spain. The analysed material was cDNA or gDNA that came from T cells, B-cell-depleted T cells, or PBMCs.

V dropped 6 bases and J dropped 2; count of bases not matched to a gene: 3. CDR3 length: 14 residues. Per the germline V gene, CDR1 is ENHRY and CDR2 is SYGVKD. Repertoires were generated with immunoSEQ multiplex PCR, while TCRdb's copy carries only in-frame clones and drops some. This sample has around 80,000 clones, with around three quarters found just once. This clone was seen only a few times. Input material: peripheral blood. The chain links TRBV10-3 to TRBJ2-2; 7 bases map to TRBD1. The receptor comes from a man aged 50-60 years with active or convalescent COVID-19. DNA for the CDR3: TGTGCCATCAGGGGGGACAGTAACACCGGGGAGCTGTTTTTT. This codes for CAIRGDSNTGELFF.